This T cell receptor beta chain derives from a study of T cells after yellow fever vaccination. Looking at the study overall: Preparation of fractions with low cell numbers was performed using SMART-Seq v4 Ultra Low Input. General study points: Clones from primary vaccination mostly reappeared after the booster (around 96% CD4, over 85% CD8). The study found a weaker secondary response that peaked faster, day 5 versus 15.

As concerns this clonotype: Its cognate antigen is unknown.

UMIs and a universal primer site were added when TCR cDNA was made by 5'RACE template switching. TCRdb reprocessed the 5' RACE reads via MiXCR and lists one record per CDR3 protein. The repertoire has about 400,000 distinct CDR3 sequences, 6.2% of them found once; the top ten carry over 14%. This receptor was obtained from a man aged 30 to 45 who received the YFV17D yellow fever vaccine. Specimen: PBMCs, collected 5 days after the yellow fever booster vaccination.

Here the CDR3 reads CAWSVARAYGYTF. CDR3 sequence (DNA): TGTGCCTGGAGTGTGGCCAGGGCTTATGGCTACACCTTC. The chain links TRBV30 to TRBJ1-2, with D possibly matching TRBD1 (5 bases). From germline, CDR1 is GTSNPN and CDR2 SVGIG (reference sequence). CDR3 length: 13 amino acids. V was trimmed by 0 bases and J by 5 bases, leaving 10 bases between them.